Described below is a single T cell receptor (beta chain) sequence and its context. The data stem from a study of identical twins. Each CDR3 protein gets one entry after TCRdb re-called the 5' RACE reads with MiXCR. This sample has some 330,000 distinct CDR3 sequences, with 8.5% to 10% found just once. CDR3 length: 14 amino acids. Germline V gene lookup returns CDR1 SGHRS and CDR2 YFSETQ. The ends were cut back, 3 bases at V and 5 bases at J, with 12 bases in the middle. The chain is built from TRBV5-1 and TRBJ2-1, with a possible D match to TRBD2 (6 bases). Source material: naive T cells sorted from blood. This TCR was sampled from a woman aged 45-60 years in good health. In DNA form, the CDR3 reads TGCGCCAGCAGCTCGTCACCGGGAGACAATGAGCAGTTCTTC. Residues: CASSSSPGDNEQFF.